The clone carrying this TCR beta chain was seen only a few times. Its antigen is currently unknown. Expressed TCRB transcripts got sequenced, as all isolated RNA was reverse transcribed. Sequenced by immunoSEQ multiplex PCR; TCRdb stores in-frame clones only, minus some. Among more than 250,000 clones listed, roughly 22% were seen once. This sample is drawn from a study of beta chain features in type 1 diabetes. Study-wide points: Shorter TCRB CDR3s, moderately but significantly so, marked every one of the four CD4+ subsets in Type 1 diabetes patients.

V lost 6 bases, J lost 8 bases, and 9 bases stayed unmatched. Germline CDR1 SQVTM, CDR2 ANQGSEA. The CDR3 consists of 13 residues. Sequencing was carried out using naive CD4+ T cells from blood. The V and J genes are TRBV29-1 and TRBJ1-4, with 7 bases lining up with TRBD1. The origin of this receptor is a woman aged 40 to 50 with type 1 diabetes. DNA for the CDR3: TGCAGCGTCCCCGGAGACAGGGACGAAAAACTGTTTTTT. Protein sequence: CSVPGDRDEKLFF. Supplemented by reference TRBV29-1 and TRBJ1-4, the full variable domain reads SAVISQKPSRDICQRGTSLTIQCQVDSQVTMMFWYRQQPGQSLTLIATANQGSEATYESGFVIDKFPISRPNLTFSTLTVSNMSPEDSSIYLCSVPGDRDEKLFFGSGTQLSVL.